The clone carrying this TCR beta chain was observed at least ten times. Its antigen is as yet unknown. The sample originates from a study of response to subunit inactivated influenza vaccine. Notes on the study in general: Researchers suggested that each seasonal influenza vaccination recruits few new T cells.

Trimming at V came to 5 bases and at J to 3 bases, leaving 4 bases not matched to a gene. This CDR3 comprises 15 residues. The germline V gene encodes CDR1 SGHRS and CDR2 YFSETQ. A single record per CDR3 protein comes from TCRdb applying MiXCR to the RT-PCR reads. The sample has about 780,000 distinct CDR3 sequences; approximately 18% are singletons. The rearrangement joins TRBV5-1 to TRBJ2-1; 11 bases are a match to TRBD2. The sequence was obtained from a man aged 50-60 years who received an inactivated influenza vaccine. This sample comprised PBMCs from blood, obtained roughly 5 days after vaccination. The CDR3 nucleotides are TGCGCCAGCAGTCCTACTAGCGGGGGCTACAATGAGCAGTTCTTC. This encodes CASSPTSGGYNEQFF.